The 20 T cell receptor beta chains below were found in one sample sequenced in a study of blood T cell repertoires in COVID-19. The method was immunoSEQ multiplex PCR; TCRdb's version includes in-frame clones alone and lacks a portion of them. The sample has roughly 200,000 clones, about 80% seen once. The sequenced material came from peripheral blood. The receptors here all came from a man aged 50-59 years with active or convalescent COVID-19.

CDR3 in amino acids: CASSPNRAADYGYTF. CDR3 nucleotides: TGTGCCAGTAGCCCCAACAGGGCAGCTGACTATGGCTACACCTTC. The V gene is TRBV19, the J gene TRBJ1-2; perhaps TRBD1 as D (6 bases). V was trimmed by 6 bases and J by 3 bases, leaving 17 bases between them. This CDR3 region has 15 residues. The germline gives CDR1 LNHDA, CDR2 SQIVND (reference sequence).

V and J are TRBV5-4 and TRBJ2-7; maybe TRBD2 (6 bases). V lost 0 bases, J lost 12 bases, and 13 bases lay in between. CDR1 and CDR2 (germline): SGHNT, YYREEE (reference sequence). The CDR3 is 12 amino acids. CDR3 nucleotide sequence: TGTGCCAGCAGCTTGGAAGGAGGGAAGACGTACTTC. It translates to CASSLEGGKTYF.

This chain joins TRBV5-4 and TRBJ1-1; no firm D call. The CDR3 contains 15 residues. The V gene's germline CDR1 is SGHNT and CDR2 YYREEE (reference sequence). The V and J ends lost 3 bases and 3 bases respectively, with 15 bases between them. CDR3 DNA sequence: TGTGCCAGCAGCTCCCTTCGTGGTAGAGACACTGAAGCTTTCTTT. It yields the protein CASSSLRGRDTEAFF.

A word on this clone: Other nucleotide sequences in the sample specify the same CDR3. The J gene is TRBJ1-2, the V gene TRBV18, with 7 positions matching TRBD1. V trimming: 3 bases; J trimming: 6 bases; junction bases outside the gene matches: 4. CDR1 and CDR2 from the germline V gene are KGHSH and LQKENI. This CDR3 contains 13 residues. The CDR3 region is CASSPLDRDGYTF. The CDR3 DNA reads as TGTGCCAGCTCACCGCTTGACAGGGATGGCTACACCTTC.

This clone was seen ten or more times. The gene calls are TRBV5-1 and TRBJ1-1; TRBD1 agrees at 9 bases. This CDR3 spans 15 amino acids. V lost 0 bases, J lost 10 bases, and 10 bases stayed unmatched. Looked up from germline, CDR1 is SGHRS and CDR2 is YFSETQ. The CDR3 region is CASSLETNRDRAAFF. In DNA, the CDR3 is TGCGCCAGCAGCTTGGAAACAAACCGGGACAGGGCAGCTTTCTTT. Full variable domain (missing parts from reference TRBV5-1 and TRBJ1-1): KAGVTQTPRYLIKTRGQQVTLSCSPISGHRSVSWYQQTPGQGLQFLFEYFSETQRNKGNFPGRFSGRQFSNSRSEMNVSTLELGDSALYLCASSLETNRDRAAFFGQGTRLTVV.

The gene calls are TRBV5-5 and TRBJ2-3; D is uncertain. This CDR3 is built from 18 residues. V shed 2 bases and J shed 0 bases, with 19 bases lying between them. CDR1 is SGHKS, CDR2 YYEKEE, per germline (reference sequence). CDR3 region: CASSLLQVPVYSTDTQYF. CDR3 bases: TGTGCCAGCAGCTTATTGCAGGTCCCCGTATACAGCACAGATACGCAGTATTTT.

The rearrangement uses TRBV5-6 and TRBJ1-1; weak D call: TRBD1 (5 bases). CDR1 and CDR2 (germline): SGHDT, YYEEEE. This CDR3 comprises 18 residues. Trimming left V 4 bases short and J 1 base short, with 23 bases between. CDR3 residues: CASSARDLRSGPNTEAFF. For the CDR3, the DNA is TGTGCCAGCAGCGCCCGGGACCTACGTAGCGGGCCGAACACTGAAGCTTTCTTT.

The chain joins TRBV19 to TRBJ2-2; 10 nucleotides align to TRBD1. The CDR3 contains 15 residues. Germline assignment: CDR1 LNHDA and CDR2 SQIVND (reference sequence). After removal of 10 bases from V and 3 bases from J, the junction contained 8 bases not matched to a gene. The CDR3 nucleotides read TGTGCCACCTATAGGGGACAGGGGTACACCGGGGAGCTGTTTTTT. This sequence encodes CATYRGQGYTGELFF.

The chain employs TRBV10-3 and TRBJ1-4; TRBD1 might be the D (5 bases). The germline gives CDR1 ENHRY, CDR2 SYGVKD. Trimming took off 1 base at V and 0 bases at J, with 9 bases between the two ends. The length of the CDR3 is 16 residues. This CDR3 is CAISEFGGATNEKLFF. CDR3 DNA: TGTGCCATCAGTGAGTTCGGGGGTGCAACTAATGAAAAACTGTTTTTT.

J is TRBJ2-7 and V is TRBV27; TRBD1 might be the D (5 bases). With 11 bases removed from V and 5 bases from J, the gap between germline ends came to 13 bases. Germline values: CDR1 MNHEY, CDR2 SMNVEV (reference sequence). The CDR3 loop spans 11 amino acids. The CDR3 here is CASRVGHEQYF. The CDR3 region has the DNA TGTGCCTCCAGGGTGGGCCACGAGCAGTACTTC.

This clone has only one observation. The chain couples TRBV15 to TRBJ2-6, with 7 bases identical to TRBD2. The CDR3 covers 16 residues. V lost 1 base to trimming and J lost 0 bases; unmatched junction nucleotides: 0. Germline CDR1 reads LNHNV; CDR2 reads YYDKDF (reference sequence). This CDR3 is CATSRASGSGANVLTF. The DNA for the CDR3 is TGTGCCACCAGCAGAGCTAGCGGCTCTGGGGCCAACGTCCTGACTTTC.

The gene calls are TRBV30 and TRBJ1-1; 9 bases align to TRBD1. The V and J ends lost 2 bases and 4 bases, in that order; junction bases with no gene match: 8. Germline V lookup: CDR1 GTSNPN, CDR2 SVGIG (reference sequence). The CDR3 runs to 15 residues. CDR3 region: CAWSKTDRGFTEAFF. The CDR3 DNA sequence: TGTGCCTGGAGTAAGACGGACAGGGGCTTCACTGAAGCTTTCTTT.

The chain uses TRBV11-2 and TRBJ2-1; TRBD2 aligns across 9 bases. The CDR3 sequence is 15 residues long. The V segment lost 5 bases and the J segment 5 bases; nucleotides outside the gene matches: 7. CDR1 is SGHAT, CDR2 FQNNGV, per germline. CDR3 DNA: TGTGCCAGCAGCACTCTAGCGGGGAGAAACAATGAGCAGTTCTTC. The encoded protein is CASSTLAGRNNEQFF. The full variable domain, with the rest looked up from reference TRBV11-2 and TRBJ2-1, is EAGVAQSPRYKIIEKRQSVAFWCNPISGHATLYWYQQILGQGPKLLIQFQNNGVVDDSQLPKDRFSAERLKGVDSTLKIQPAKLEDSAVYLCASSTLAGRNNEQFFGPGTRLTVL.

The chain couples TRBV2 to TRBJ2-1, with 10 bases fitting TRBD2. Germline V gives CDR1 SNHLY, CDR2 FYNNEI. This CDR3 has 15 amino acids. Trimming cost V 5 bases and J 5 bases; bases outside gene matches: 6. In nucleotides, the CDR3 is TGTGCCAGCAGTTCGGGACTAGCGAACGACAATGAGCAGTTCTTC. The encoded protein is CASSSGLANDNEQFF. Full variable domain (missing parts from reference TRBV2 and TRBJ2-1): EPEVTQTPSHQVTQMGQEVILRCVPISNHLYFYWYRQILGQKVEFLVSFYNNEISEKSEIFDDQFSVERPDGSNFTLKIRSTKLEDSAMYFCASSSGLANDNEQFFGPGTRLTVL.

The V call is TRBV6-5, the J call TRBJ1-1; 8 nucleotides match TRBD1. The ends lost 0 bases at V and 8 bases at J; junction bases unmatched: 5. This CDR3 is built from 14 residues. Germline CDR1 MNHEY, CDR2 SVGAGI. In nucleotides, the CDR3 is TGTGCCAGCAGTTACTCGGGGCCAGGGGGCGAAGCTTTCTTT. This sequence encodes CASSYSGPGGEAFF.

This chain connects TRBV28 to TRBJ1-1; the D gene is possibly TRBD1 (5 bases). The CDR3 runs 12 residues. V lost 10 bases, J lost 3 bases, and 12 bases lay in between. CDR1 and CDR2 from the germline V gene are MDHEN and SYDVKM. The CDR3: CATWGLDTEAFF. CDR3 DNA sequence: TGTGCCACCTGGGGCCTGGACACTGAAGCTTTCTTT.

This clone is a singleton in its sample. The rearrangement links TRBV9 to TRBJ2-7; 7 bases line up with TRBD2. V gave up 4 bases and J gave up 7 bases; unmatched junction bases: 14. This CDR3 region has 15 residues. Germline lookup yields CDR1 SGDLS and CDR2 YYNGEE. The CDR3 DNA reads TGTGCCAGCAGCACCCGAGCCGGATCGGGGGGAGAGCAGTACTTC. Translating it yields CASSTRAGSGGEQYF.

The gene calls are TRBV7-6 and TRBJ1-2, with D unresolved. Germline CDR1 is SGHVS and CDR2 is FNYEAQ. V shed 5 bases and J shed 8 bases, with 15 bases lying between them. The CDR3 runs 13 residues. CDR3 sequence reads: CASSPLGLVGYTF. The CDR3 DNA reads TGTGCCAGCAGCCCCTTGGGCCTTGTCGGCTACACCTTC.

This CDR3 is CASSLKGTTSTDTQYF. Written as DNA, the CDR3 is TGTGCCAGCAGCTTAAAAGGGACAACTAGCACAGATACGCAGTATTTT. The chain couples TRBV5-5 to TRBJ2-3; TRBD1 might be the D (6 bases). CDR3 length equals 16 residues. Germline V gives CDR1 SGHKS, CDR2 YYEKEE (reference sequence). Trimming stripped 2 bases from V and 0 bases from J, with 13 bases between.

This chain uses TRBV30 with TRBJ1-2; a possible D gene is TRBD1 (5 bases). Looked up from germline, CDR1 is GTSNPN and CDR2 is SVGIG (reference sequence). The ends were cut back, 3 bases at V and 8 bases at J, with 19 bases in the middle. The CDR3 contains 14 residues. The CDR3 DNA reads TGTGCCTGGAGCCTAGGGGCAGGGTCCCGCGGCTACACCTTC. This encodes CAWSLGAGSRGYTF. The full variable domain, in which reference TRBV30 and TRBJ1-2 provide the parts outside the CDR3, is SQTIHQWPATLVQPVGSPLSLECTVEGTSNPNLYWYRQAAGRGLQLLFYSVGIGQISSEVPQNLSASRPQDRQFILSSKKLLLSDSGFYLCAWSLGAGSRGYTFGSGTRLTVV.